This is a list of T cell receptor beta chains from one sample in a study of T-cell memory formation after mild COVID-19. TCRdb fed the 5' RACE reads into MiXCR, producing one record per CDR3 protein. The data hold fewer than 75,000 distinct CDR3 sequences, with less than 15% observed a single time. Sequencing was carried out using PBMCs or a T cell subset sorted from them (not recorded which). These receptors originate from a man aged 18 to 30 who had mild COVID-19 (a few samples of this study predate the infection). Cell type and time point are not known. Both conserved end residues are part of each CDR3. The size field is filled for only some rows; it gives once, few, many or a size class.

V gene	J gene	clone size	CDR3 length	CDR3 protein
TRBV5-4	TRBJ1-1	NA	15	CASSPQGHFWTEAFF
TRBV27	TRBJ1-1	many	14	CASTLTGGNTEAFF
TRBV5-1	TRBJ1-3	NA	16	CASSYLGGYSGNTIYF
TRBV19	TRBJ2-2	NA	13	CASTTPEGLGLFF
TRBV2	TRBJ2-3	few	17	CASSPFIEVLSTDTQYF
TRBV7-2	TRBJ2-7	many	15	CASSSTSGAFYEQYF
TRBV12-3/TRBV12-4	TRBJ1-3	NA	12	CASTNSGNTIYF
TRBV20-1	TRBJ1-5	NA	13	CSARGVLNQPQHF
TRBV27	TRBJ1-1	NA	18	CASSGGTAGLIGNTEAFF
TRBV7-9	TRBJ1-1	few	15	CASSLPGTGFAEAFF
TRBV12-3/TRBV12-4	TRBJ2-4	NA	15	CASSFLGGSGDIQYF
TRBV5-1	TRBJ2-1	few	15	CASSRAVLSYNEQFF
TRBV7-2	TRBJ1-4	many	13	CASSLGIRDILFF
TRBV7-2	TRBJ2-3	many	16	CASSLLAGVRTDTQYF
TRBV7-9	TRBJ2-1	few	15	CASSLEGAGNNEQFF
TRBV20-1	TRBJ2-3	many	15	CSAPMAGGGSDTQYF
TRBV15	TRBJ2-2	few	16	CATSSPGLAGTGELFF
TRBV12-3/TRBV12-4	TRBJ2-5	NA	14	CATRWVRGSETQYF
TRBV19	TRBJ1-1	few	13	CASSNVGFPEAFF
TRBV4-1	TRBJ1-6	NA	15	CASSHPVGGQGGLHF
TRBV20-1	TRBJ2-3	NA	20	CSARSEATSGGPTSTDTQYF
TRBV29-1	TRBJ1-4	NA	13	CSVGVGNYEKLFF
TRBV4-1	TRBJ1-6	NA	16	CASSPWGQGARSPLHF
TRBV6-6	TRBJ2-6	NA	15	CASTNDGSGANVLTF
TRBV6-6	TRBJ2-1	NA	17	CASSYSPPSGVYNEQFF
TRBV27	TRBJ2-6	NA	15	CASSAQRAGANVLTF
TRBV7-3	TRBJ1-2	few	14	CASSSTQGGGGYTF
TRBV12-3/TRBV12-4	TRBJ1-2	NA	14	CASSLRHQMNGYTF
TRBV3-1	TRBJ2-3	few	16	CASSQEWGTGPDTQYF
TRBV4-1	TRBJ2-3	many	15	CASSLTRQGSDTQYF
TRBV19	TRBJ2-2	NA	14	CASFDRGRTGELFF